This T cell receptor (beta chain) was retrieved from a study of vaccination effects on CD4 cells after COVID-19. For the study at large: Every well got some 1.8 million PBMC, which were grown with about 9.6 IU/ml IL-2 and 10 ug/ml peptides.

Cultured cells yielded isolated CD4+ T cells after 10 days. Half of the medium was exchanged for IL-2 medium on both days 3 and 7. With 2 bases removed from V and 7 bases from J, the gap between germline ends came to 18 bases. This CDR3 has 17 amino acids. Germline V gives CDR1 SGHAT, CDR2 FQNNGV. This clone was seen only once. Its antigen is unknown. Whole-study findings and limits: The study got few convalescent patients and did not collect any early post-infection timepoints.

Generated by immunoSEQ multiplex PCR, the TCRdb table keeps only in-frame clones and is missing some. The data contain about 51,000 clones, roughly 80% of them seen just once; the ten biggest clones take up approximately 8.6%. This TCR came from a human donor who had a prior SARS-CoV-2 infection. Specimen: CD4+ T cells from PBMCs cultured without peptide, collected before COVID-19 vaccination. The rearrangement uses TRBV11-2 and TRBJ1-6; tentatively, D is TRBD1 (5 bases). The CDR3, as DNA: TGTGCCAGCAGCTTAAATTTGGCAGGGTCTCTCAATTCACCCCTCCACTTT. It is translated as CASSLNLAGSLNSPLHF.